Following are 22 T cell receptor beta chains from one sample sequenced in a study of T-cell reconstitution after alpha-beta-depleted transplantation in children. Unique molecular identifiers featured in how the TCRbeta library was prepared. TCRdb passed the PCR reads through MiXCR, listing each CDR3 protein once. The data show around 440,000 distinct CDR3 sequences, 15% to 20% seen once. Sample: PBMCs, mostly from graft donor cells, taken 360 days after TCRalphabeta/CD19-depleted stem cell transplant. The receptor source for this set is a boy less than two years old who had a stem cell transplant for Wiskott-Aldrich syndrome, so the T cells may come from the graft donor.

There are a few counts of this clonotype. This chain connects TRBV5-6 to TRBJ2-7; 10 bases agree with TRBD1. V dropped 5 bases and J dropped 3; count of bases not matched to a gene: 14. The CDR3 loop spans 17 amino acids. Germline loops: CDR1 SGHDT, CDR2 YYEEEE. The CDR3 sequence: CASSLWGRGTGVYEQYF. The CDR3 DNA reads as TGTGCCAGCAGTCTTTGGGGCCGAGGGACAGGGGTCTACGAGCAGTACTTC.

The V gene is TRBV29-1, the J gene TRBJ1-1, with 9 bases fitting TRBD1. V gave up 3 bases and J gave up 6 bases; unmatched junction bases: 5. The CDR3 sequence is 13 residues long. Per the germline V gene, CDR1 is SQVTM and CDR2 is ANQGSEA. The CDR3 here is CSVEPGQGSEAFF. The CDR3 bases are TGCAGCGTTGAGCCGGGACAGGGATCTGAAGCTTTCTTT.

The V and J genes are TRBV14 and TRBJ2-6; D unclear. The V gene lost 2 bases and the J gene lost 0 bases, with 11 bases spanning the gap. This CDR3 has 17 residues. Germline CDR1 is SGHDN and CDR2 is FVKESK. The chain's CDR3 is CASSQPGISSGANVLTF. The DNA for the CDR3 is TGTGCCAGCAGCCAACCAGGAATAAGCTCTGGGGCCAACGTCCTGACTTTC.

The chain combines TRBV20-1 with TRBJ1-5, with a tentative D call TRBD1 (6 bases). The V gene's germline CDR1 is DFQATT and CDR2 SNEGSKA (reference sequence). The ends were cut back, 6 bases at V and 0 bases at J, with 15 bases in the middle. The CDR3 spans 15 residues. The chain's CDR3 is CSATTGYNSNQPQHF. In nucleotides, the CDR3 is TGCAGTGCGACGACAGGCTACAATAGCAATCAGCCCCAGCATTTT.

Turning to this clonotype: At one boundary the junction diverges from the germline segment, which might be a read error. V usage is TRBV12-3 or TRBV12-4 and J usage is TRBJ2-1, with D tentatively TRBD1 (6 bases). This CDR3 has 14 amino acids. The DNA of the CDR3 is TGTGCCAGCAGTCCCACCAGGGGCGTCAATGTGCAGTTCTTC. Its protein product is CASSPTRGVNVQFF.

The chain joins TRBV12-3 or TRBV12-4 to TRBJ1-2; tentatively, D is TRBD1 (6 bases). Trimming pared 0 bases from V and 3 bases from J, leaving 14 bases between. The CDR3 totals 16 residues. The CDR3 here is CASSLAGAGRDYGYTF. The CDR3 DNA is TGTGCCAGCAGTTTAGCGGGGGCAGGGAGGGACTATGGCTACACCTTC.

The V call is TRBV12-3 or TRBV12-4, the J call TRBJ1-5, with D tentatively TRBD1 (5 bases). The CDR3 is made up of 13 amino acids. The V end lost 6 bases, the J end lost 11 bases, and 17 bases lay between the germline ends. CDR3: CASSLEGMSAQHF. The CDR3 DNA sequence: TGTGCCAGCAGCCTTGAGGGGATGAGCGCCCAGCATTTT.

This chain connects TRBV7-7 to TRBJ2-1; 8 positions match TRBD2. After removal of 1 base from V and 6 bases from J, the junction contained 11 bases not matched to a gene. The V gene's germline CDR1 is SSHAT and CDR2 FNYEAQ (reference sequence). The CDR3 is made up of 17 amino acids. CDR3 in amino acids: CASSLVPGLVTSNEQFF. In nucleotides, the CDR3 is TGTGCCAGCAGCTTAGTCCCGGGACTAGTAACATCCAATGAGCAGTTCTTC.

This clonotype was counted a few times. J is TRBJ2-5 and V is TRBV20-1; TRBD1 agrees at 9 bases. This CDR3 is 13 amino acids long. Germline loops: CDR1 DFQATT, CDR2 SNEGSKA (reference sequence). The trim removed 4 bases at V and 7 bases at J, leaving 7 bases unmatched. The DNA for the CDR3 is TGCAGTGCTACACAGGGGGCGAAGGCGACCCAGTACTTC. Encoded protein: CSATQGAKATQYF.

This clonotype appeared a few times. V is TRBV5-1 and J is TRBJ2-7; D possibly matches TRBD1 or TRBD2 (6 bases each). Trimming took off 4 bases at V and 4 bases at J, with 18 bases between the two ends. The CDR3 runs to 15 residues. Germline CDR1 is SGHRS and CDR2 is YFSETQ. DNA for the CDR3: TGCGCCAGCAGCCCGGGGGCCAGGATTGATTACGAGCAGTACTTC. Residues: CASSPGARIDYEQYF.

Only a few counts were recorded for this clonotype. V usage is TRBV7-8 and J usage is TRBJ2-5, with D possibly matching TRBD1 (5 bases). The CDR3 length is 16 residues. The V gene's germline CDR1 is SGHVS and CDR2 FQNEAQ. V was clipped by 0 bases and J by 1 base, with 12 bases between them. The CDR3 DNA follows: TGTGCCAGCAGCTTAGCCAGGGATTGGGGCCAAGAGACCCAGTACTTC. Translation: CASSLARDWGQETQYF. The whole variable domain, remainder taken from reference TRBV7-8 and TRBJ2-5, is GAGVSQSPRYKVAKRGQDVALRCDPISGHVSLFWYQQALGQGPEFLTYFQNEAQLDKSGLPSDRFFAERPEGSVSTLKIQRTQQEDSAVYLCASSLARDWGQETQYFGPGTRLLVL.

This clonotype was seen only a few times. V and J are TRBV5-1 and TRBJ2-2; TRBD1 matches 7 bases. This CDR3 has 16 residues. Germline trimming cut 4 bases from V and 4 bases from J; bases unmatched to any gene: 10. Germline CDR1 and CDR2: SGHRS and YFSETQ. CDR3 sequence (DNA): TGCGCCAGCAGCCTACCGGGACAGAGATCCACCGGGGAGCTGTTTTTT. Translated: CASSLPGQRSTGELFF.

This clonotype appeared many times. V usage is TRBV10-3 and J usage is TRBJ2-1; 8 bases map to TRBD1. The germline V gene has CDR1 ENHRY and CDR2 SYGVKD. Losses at the gene ends were 6 bases for V and 2 bases for J; bases not matched to a gene: 3. This CDR3 comprises 14 residues. The chain's CDR3 is CAIRMGQAYNEQFF. The CDR3 coding sequence is TGTGCCATCAGGATGGGACAGGCCTACAATGAGCAGTTCTTC.

This clonotype was found a few times. This chain joins TRBV2 and TRBJ2-7; TRBD1 agrees at 8 bases. The CDR3 extends over 16 amino acids. Trimming took 8 bases from V and 0 from J; bases not matched to a gene: 12. From germline, CDR1 is SNHLY and CDR2 FYNNEI. The CDR3 protein is CASFLSGTGRSYEQYF. CDR3 DNA: TGTGCCAGCTTTTTGTCCGGGACAGGTCGCTCCTACGAGCAGTACTTC.

The chain joins TRBV5-1 to TRBJ2-7, with D possibly being TRBD2 (6 bases). CDR1 is SGHRS, CDR2 YFSETQ, per germline. The CDR3 loop spans 13 amino acids. V lost 4 bases to trimming and J lost 7 bases, with 15 bases between them. CDR3 sequence reads: CASSRRGPEEQYF. The CDR3 region has the DNA TGCGCCAGCAGCAGGAGGGGACCGGAGGAGCAGTACTTC.

This chain joins TRBV5-1 and TRBJ2-7, with no clear D. The CDR3 spans 16 residues. Germline V gene data show CDR1 as SGHRS and CDR2 as YFSETQ. V was trimmed by 3 bases and J by 6 bases, leaving 22 bases between them. CDR3 nucleotide sequence: TGCGCCAGCAGCTCGGCCGAAATCAACCTTGTGGGCGAGCAGTACTTC. Protein: CASSSAEINLVGEQYF.

This clonotype was detected only a few times. V and J are TRBV27 and TRBJ2-2; tentative D call: TRBD1 (6 bases). Germline lookup yields CDR1 MNHEY and CDR2 SMNVEV (reference sequence). The CDR3 runs 13 residues. The V end was cut by 7 bases, the J end by 5 bases, with 11 bases between. For the CDR3, the DNA is TGTGCCAGCATTAACAGGGTTACCGGGGAGCTGTTTTTT. Encoded protein: CASINRVTGELFF.

In this sample, this clonotype turned up many times. V gene TRBV5-1 combines with J gene TRBJ2-3; TRBD1 aligns across 10 bases. The CDR3 contains 16 residues. CDR1 is SGHRS and CDR2 is YFSETQ in the germline V gene. V was clipped by 5 bases and J by 1 base; unmatched bases: 7. The CDR3 DNA sequence: TGCGCCAGCAGAAGCACCGGGACAGGGGGCACAGATACGCAGTATTTT. Translated, it gives CASRSTGTGGTDTQYF.

The chain combines TRBV7-9 with TRBJ2-3; the match to TRBD2 covers 7 bases. Trimming at V came to 2 bases and at J to 2 bases, leaving 7 bases not matched to a gene. Germline CDR1 reads SEHNR; CDR2 reads FQNEAQ (reference sequence). This CDR3 is built from 16 residues. The CDR3 is CASSLYAGEATDTQYF. CDR3 nucleotides: TGTGCCAGCAGCTTATATGCGGGAGAGGCCACAGATACGCAGTATTTT.

The chain combines TRBV12-3 or TRBV12-4 with TRBJ2-3; 12 nucleotides match TRBD1. This CDR3 comprises 15 residues. V lost 5 bases to trimming and J lost 5 bases; unmatched junction nucleotides: 5. CDR3 sequence: CASSPGQGAEDTQYF. DNA for the CDR3: TGTGCCAGCAGTCCGGGACAGGGGGCTGAAGATACGCAGTATTTT.

This clonotype was counted a few times. The chain joins TRBV9 to TRBJ2-3, with 13 bases identical to TRBD2. Trimming took 2 bases from V and 0 from J; bases not matched to a gene: 15. There are 21 residues in the CDR3. CDR1 is SGDLS, CDR2 YYNGEE, per germline. The CDR3 DNA is TGTGCCAGCAGCGTCCCACAGGGACTAGCGGGAAGAGGGGGGAGCACAGATACGCAGTATTTT. Translation: CASSVPQGLAGRGGSTDTQYF.

This clonotype was observed a handful of times. This chain joins TRBV4-2 and TRBJ2-7, with TRBD2 identical over 7 bases. Unmatched junction bases numbered 9, after V lost 0 bases and J lost 4 bases. This CDR3 contains 16 residues. CDR1 and CDR2 from the germline V gene are LGHNA and YNFKEQ. For the CDR3, the DNA is TGTGCCAGCAGCCAAGATCGGGCGGGAGAGTTTTACGAGCAGTACTTC. Encoded protein: CASSQDRAGEFYEQYF.